This TCR beta chain originates from a study of CD8 T cells in ankylosing spondylitis (dated by TCRdb to between 2016 and 2019). Context from the whole study: To find TCR variants linked to disease, the study profiled T cell receptor beta repertoires in ankylosing spondylitis patients and healthy donors. The full study cohort comprised about 24 ankylosing spondylitis patients and 110 or so healthy donors. Peripheral blood samples were taken, and synovial fluid was additionally collected from ankylosing spondylitis patients.

The junction shows trimming of 6 bases on V and 1 base on J, and the gene matches do not reach 3 bases of it. The CDR1 and CDR2 encoded by the germline V gene (reference sequence) are DFQATT and SNEGSKA. The CDR3 contains 13 residues, cysteine and phenylalanine counted. This entry keeps only the CDR3 DNA: 39 bases, framed from base 1. Study-wide findings and limitations: Some TCR beta motif variants had previously been reported in synovial fluid and blood of reactive arthritis patients, which suggested common disease-initiation mechanisms. In peripheral blood, the disease-linked clones were found at relatively low frequencies and had a CD8+ phenotype. The disease-linked clones were reported to be significantly enriched in matched synovial fluid samples from ankylosing spondylitis patients. Blood from ankylosing spondylitis patients appeared to be characterized by a TCR beta motif composed of several highly homologous amino acid variants.

TCRdb records Illumina HiSeq 2500 as the sequencer. Quantitative 5'-RACE with molecular barcodes was the method used to prepare the TCR beta libraries. Per the source publication's procedure: A new computational method based on a probabilistic model of VDJ rearrangement was used to identify disease-linked TCR variants. TCRdb trimmed public reads at Q25 via fastp, called clones via MiXCR and kept in-frame beta chains. Each CDR3 protein appears once, grouped with its most common genes and DNA. In this record, the V and J calls reflect TCRdb's handling and not the investigators' own analysis. The sample table lists 200,000 to 250,000 distinct CDR3 sequences, roughly a tenth of them with a count of one. The top ten clonotypes cover 2% to 3% of the sample. The table lists this clonotype with a few counts. Its specific antigen is unknown. Base quality data are lacking; no much larger clone is found one base away.

Sequences were obtained from blood, either unsorted or a sorted T cell fraction (not recorded which). The TCR comes from a male donor with ankylosing spondylitis or in good health (not recorded which). The chain couples TRBV20-1 to TRBJ2-7; 10 central bases correspond to TRBD2. In nucleotide form, the sequence is TGCAGTGCCCTTAGCGGGGGGTCCTACGAGCAGTACTTC. The resulting protein is CSALSGGSYEQYF.